This T cell receptor beta chain is drawn from a study of cytomegalovirus exposure and HLA in healthy donors (dated by TCRdb to about 2017). Looking at the study overall: An earlier analysis of some 620 of the donors reported around 280 Gb of sequence data and 95 million to 140 million unique TCR beta sequences obtained from about 200 million T cells. About 280 gigabases of sequencing data and roughly 81 million unique TCR sequences made up an early release that covered 500 to 700 HLA-typed donors. The genetic ancestry cluster associated with self-reported Caucasian donors included 81% of the 300 to 400 genotyped donors. The study aimed to test whether signatures of past pathogen exposure could be identified by cataloging public T cell receptors. The T cell repertoires of 550 to 850 subjects were profiled by immunosequencing and related to cytomegalovirus serostatus. A separate validation cohort of roughly 130 different subjects was used in addition to the roughly 620-subject first cohort. The study combined high-throughput TCR immunosequencing, statistical association of individual TCRs with disease status, and machine learning to predict cytomegalovirus infection status. In a later analysis, previously published TCR beta repertoires from more than 500 donors were re-analyzed and high-resolution HLA genotyping was added so that TCR occurrence patterns could be studied. Rather than drawing on any new phenotypic data, the later analysis identified candidate immune exposures from TCR beta sequences and the way those sequences occurred across donors. An earlier analysis of a few hundred of the donors applied high-throughput TCR beta sequencing to assess whether each TCR beta V gene segment acted as functional or pseudogenic. Donor age, sex, ethnicity and CMV serostatus were compiled alongside the repertoire data. A later genetic analysis took genome-wide SNP genotypes for about 60% of the roughly 670 donors and used that subset as a discovery cohort. All discovery cohort repertoires had been generated on a single sequencing platform. Class I and class II HLA loci were covered by the typing at four-digit resolution. Typing coverage differed by locus: A, B, C, DRB1 and DQB1 were typed in about 620-640 donors, DQA1 in 500 to 550, DPA1 in over 600, and DPB1 in 400 to 480. Roughly five DR-DQ haplotypes were handled as single units for association and clustering, since linkage in the cohort was strong. Among 300 to 500 genotyped donors of the cohort, an average of around 240,000 unique TCR beta nucleotide sequences was sequenced per donor, of which about 20% were non-productive. Broad study findings and their caveats: A later genetic analysis associated a missense DCLRE1C variant with V-gene and J-gene trimming of TCR beta chains, and an independent cohort replicated the association. In a later genetic analysis, fewer N-insertions in productive TCRs were reported among donors in an Asian-associated ancestry cluster than the roughly 700-donor mean. It was suggested by the authors that the approach could potentially be generalized to other disease states and immunological phenotypes. Some IMGT-functional V segments, including TRBV6-2 and TRBV6-3, could not be told apart with the 87-base-pair reads, so those segments were excluded. Across donors, most TCR sequences were observed very rarely, whereas some public TCRs were present in many individuals. In vitro tests confirmed that a few of the cytomegalovirus-associated TCR beta chains recognize cytomegalovirus antigens. This cohort had only TCR beta chains sequenced, and the lack of alpha or paired-chain data limited which features could be detected. In a later analysis, most CMV-associated TCR beta chains were found to appear HLA-restricted, with HLA associations seemingly driven largely by CMV exposure. Compared with equally common non-associated chains, HLA-associated TCR beta chains in a later analysis were more clonally expanded and had lower generation probabilities. Cytomegalovirus status was reported to be diagnosed by the classifier with high specificity and sensitivity in both the original and validation cohorts. A later analysis associated about 17,000 TCR beta sequences with specific HLA alleles at a false discovery rate of 0.05. Strong co-occurrence of HLA alleles, especially DR and DQ, made assigning TCR associations to individual alleles difficult. In a later analysis, TCR association rates were found to vary across HLA loci, with the most associated TCRs seen for DRB1 alleles and the fewest for HLA-C alleles. In the study, 164 TCR beta chains were listed as associated with cytomegalovirus. Linkage disequilibrium might explain the correlated functional status among segregating V segments, but an unknown experimental factor could not be ruled out. A further reported finding was that TCR beta sequences accurately predicted the HLA-A and HLA-B alleles for most subjects in the first cohort. In an earlier analysis of approximately 590 of the donors, most TCR beta V segments were observed in productive rearrangements about 87% or about 30% of the time, broadly matching IMGT annotations. Because HLA typing was missing for some donors at each locus, association tests included only the typed subset. The earlier analysis of nearly 600 of the donors excluded seventeen rarely observed V segments, including chromosome 9 orphons, because counts were too low. A later analysis reported that several top co-occurrence clusters appeared linked to parvovirus B19, influenza, CMV and Epstein-Barr virus. Presence/absence analyses assumed roughly uniform sequencing depth across donors, an assumption that may not hold. Immune exposure information for the cohort was limited to CMV serostatus. The sequencing pipeline was judged likely to have produced a cluster of highly shared sequence variants as a technical artifact.

The CDR3 starts with the cysteine, ends with the phenylalanine, and has 15 residues. Only the CDR3 DNA stays, 45 bases, in frame from base 1. CDR1 and CDR2, per the germline V gene, are SGHVS and FQNEAQ. Here V drops 5 bases and J drops 4 bases, and the junction holds 3 bases not matched to any gene. Comment on this clone: There is no known antigen for this receptor. Per-base quality was not reported, and no clone a single base away is much larger than it.

Library prep was done by the immunoSEQ multiplex PCR assay. For the multiplex PCR, a mixture combining 60 forward primers for TCR Vbeta segments and 13 reverse primers for TCR Jbeta segments was used. Amplification of the CDR3 region of rearranged TCR beta genes was performed with a multiplex PCR assay on genomic DNA. Amplified TCR beta libraries were sequenced as 87-base-pair reads on the Illumina HiSeq System. On the study's bioinformatics: A later analysis counted tens of millions of unique TCR beta chains across the 550 to 800 repertoires, and 9.5 million to 11 million of these chains were shared by at least two donors. A nearest-neighbor algorithm error-corrected the raw reads and collapsed the reads into unique sequences, merging closely related sequences to remove PCR and sequencing errors. To assign V, D and J gene segments, CDR3 sequences were aligned to IMGT reference sequences. For a sequence to be retained, a match of at least six nucleotides was required to both a V gene segment and a J gene segment. Rearrangements were classified as productive when the CDR3 lacked stop codons and remained in frame with V and J, and all other rearrangements were classified as non-productive. CDR3 was defined according to IMGT convention as the region running from the second conserved V-encoded cysteine to the conserved J-encoded phenylalanine. The earlier analysis of some 600 of the donors excluded sequences that lacked an unambiguous match to a single V gene segment. An earlier analysis of 587 of the donors classified V segments as functional when productive rearrangements were above 56.7% and as segregating when the standard deviation between donors was above 5%. A statistical classification framework was built to diagnose cytomegalovirus status from the catalog of TCR beta chain sequences. V and J gene assignment, in a later analysis, came from comparing TCR nucleotide sequences with IMGT/GENE-DB human TR gene sequences. A later analysis assigned CDR3 sequences and most-parsimonious VDJ recombination scenarios with the TCRdist pipeline. In a later analysis, each TCR beta chain was defined by its CDR3 amino acid sequence together with its V-gene family, and reads without a unique V-gene family were excluded. To address suspected cross-contamination and a sequencing artifact, a later analysis removed under 600 highly shared, low-generation-probability nucleotide sequences. In a later analysis, a clonal expansion index was calculated for each public chain from normalized within-repertoire ranks of inferred template counts. Generation probabilities in a later analysis came from a VDJ recombination model fitted to out-of-frame rearrangements, and those results were checked against IGoR. A later analysis scored TCR-TCR, TCR-HLA and TCR-CMV co-occurrence with hypergeometric tests, applying a repertoire-size bias correction to TCR pairs. To estimate false discovery rates, a later analysis permuted the HLA or CMV assignments 20 times. In a later analysis, co-occurring TCRs were grouped using DBSCAN, and TCRdist sequence similarity was added for clustering within HLA-allele-positive subsets. For co-occurrence clustering, repertoires with fewer than 30,000 or more than 120,000 public chains were excluded, along with roughly 5 repertoires with anomalous nucleotide sharing. The table comes from immuneACCESS by way of TCRdb, which keeps in-frame sequences with V and J called. Part of the clones is missing from these tables; in studies checked, under half for an unresolved V gene and the rest for unknown reasons. V and J calls and clone size are those listed in that table; D and trimming were worked out from the DNA. This sample is represented by fewer than 85,000 clones; approximately 69% of them were singletons. In total, the top ten clones hold over 8% of the sample.

The cohort consisted of 650 to 850 healthy bone marrow donors. At the time of sampling, all cohort members were nominally healthy, though unrecorded immune exposures were likely present. The donor tested CMV seropositive and was one of the 289 seropositive cohort members. Each donor provided a peripheral blood sample, and peripheral blood mononuclear cells were used for TCR beta sequencing. The Qiagen DNeasy Blood Extraction Kit was used to extract genomic DNA from the blood cell samples. The sequenced material came from PBMCs. This receptor was identified in a man in his forties in good health and CMV-seropositive. In this chain, TRBV7-8 is recombined with TRBJ2-7, and TRBD2 matches 15 of the central bases. The CDR3 loop reads CASSTGTSGGYEQYF. The nucleotides are TGTGCCAGCAGCACGGGGACTAGCGGGGGGTACGAGCAGTACTTC.